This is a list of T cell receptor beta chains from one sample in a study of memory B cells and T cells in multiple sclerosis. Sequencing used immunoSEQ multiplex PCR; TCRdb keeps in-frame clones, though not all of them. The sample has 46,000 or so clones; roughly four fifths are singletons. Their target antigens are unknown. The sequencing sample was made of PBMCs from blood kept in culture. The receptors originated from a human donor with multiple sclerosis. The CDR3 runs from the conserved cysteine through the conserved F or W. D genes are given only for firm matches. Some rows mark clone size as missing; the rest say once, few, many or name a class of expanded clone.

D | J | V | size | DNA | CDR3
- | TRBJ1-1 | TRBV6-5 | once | TGTGCCAGCAGAAGGATGGGGGACACTGAAGCTTTCTTT | CASRRMGDTEAFF
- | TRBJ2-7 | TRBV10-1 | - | TGCGCCAGCAGTGCACAGGGAGTCCACGAGCAGTACTTC | CASSAQGVHEQYF
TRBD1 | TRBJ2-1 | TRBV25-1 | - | TGTGCCAGCAGTAGGGGACAGGGGGCGCGAAATGAGCAGTTCTTC | CASSRGQGARNEQFF
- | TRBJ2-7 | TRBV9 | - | TGTGCCAGCAGCGTAGGTCAACGAAGGGACCCCTACGAGCAGTACTTC | CASSVGQRRDPYEQYF
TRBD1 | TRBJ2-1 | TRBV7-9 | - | TGTGCCAGCAGGGGAGGGGACAGGGCTTACAATGAGCAGTTCTTC | CASRGGDRAYNEQFF
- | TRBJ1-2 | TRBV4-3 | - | TGCGCCAGCAGCCGGGAGGACGGACTCTATGGCTACACCTTC | CASSREDGLYGYTF
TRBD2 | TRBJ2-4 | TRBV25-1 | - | TGTGCCAGCAATAGCGGGGTGGGAAACATTCAGTACTTC | CASNSGVGNIQYF
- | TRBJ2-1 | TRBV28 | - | TGTGCCAGCACGACAGGTTCCTACAATGAGCAGTTCTTC | CASTTGSYNEQFF
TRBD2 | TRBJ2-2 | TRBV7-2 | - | TGTGCCAGCAGCTTAAGGTCTAGCGGATCAACCGGGGAGCTGTTTTTT | CASSLRSSGSTGELFF
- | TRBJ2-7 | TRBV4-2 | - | TGTGCCAGCAGCCAAGAACCAGGGGAAACCTACGAGCAGTACTTC | CASSQEPGETYEQYF
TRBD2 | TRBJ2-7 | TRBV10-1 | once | TGCGCCAGCAGTCCCGGACTAGCGGGGAACCCTTATGGCGAGCAGTACTTC | CASSPGLAGNPYGEQYF
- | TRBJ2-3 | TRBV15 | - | TGTGCCACCAGCAGGGCACAGGGAACCACAGATACGCAGTATTTT | CATSRAQGTTDTQYF
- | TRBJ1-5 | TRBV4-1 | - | TGCGCCAGCAGCCAAGAGGCCCAGGATTATAGCAATCAGCCCCAGCATTTT | CASSQEAQDYSNQPQHF
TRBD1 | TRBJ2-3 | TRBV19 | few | TGTGCCAGTAGTAGAGGACAGGCCACAGATACGCAGTATTTT | CASSRGQATDTQYF
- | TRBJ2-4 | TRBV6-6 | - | TGTGCCAGCAGCCGGGGACACCACATTCAGTACTTC | CASSRGHHIQYF
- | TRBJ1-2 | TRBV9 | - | - | CASSVGQGAEATF
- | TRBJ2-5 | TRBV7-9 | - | TGTGCCAGCAGCTTCCGGATGGAGACCCAGTACTTC | CASSFRMETQYF
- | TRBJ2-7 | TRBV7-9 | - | TGTGCCAGCAGCCATCATGTAAGTCCCTACGAGCAGTACTTC | CASSHHVSPYEQYF
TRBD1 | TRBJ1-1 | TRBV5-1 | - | TGCGCCAGCAGCATTCTACAGGGGTCAAATGAAGCTTTCTTT | CASSILQGSNEAFF
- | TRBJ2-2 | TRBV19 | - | TGTGCCAGTAGTAGTGGCCCTAACACCGGGGAGCTGTTTTTT | CASSSGPNTGELFF
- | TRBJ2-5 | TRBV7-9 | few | TGTGCCAGCAGCTTTGTCAGGCTGGGGGAGACCCAGTACTTC | CASSFVRLGETQYF
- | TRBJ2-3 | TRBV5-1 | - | TGCGCCAGCAGCCTACTTCCTTACACAGATACGCAGTATTTT | CASSLLPYTDTQYF
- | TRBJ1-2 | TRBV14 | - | TGTGCCAGCAGTCGGGGTGGGGTTGGCTACACCTTC | CASSRGGVGYTF
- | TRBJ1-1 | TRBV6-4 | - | TGTGCCAGCAGTGTGGGGGATGAAGCTTTCTTT | CASSVGDEAFF
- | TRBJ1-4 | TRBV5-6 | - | TGTGCCAGCAGCGTACACCCGACCGCAACTAATGAAAAACTGTTTTTT | CASSVHPTATNEKLFF
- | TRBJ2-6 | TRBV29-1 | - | TGCAGCGTTGCCTTAGATGGGGCCAACGTCCTGACTTTC | CSVALDGANVLTF
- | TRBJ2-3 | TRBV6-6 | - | TGTGCCAGCAGTTACTCGAGCACTGGGGATACGCAGTATTTT | CASSYSSTGDTQYF
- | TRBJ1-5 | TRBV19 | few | TGTGCCAGTAGTTTCCGGGCTGATAGCAATCAGCCCCAGCATTTT | CASSFRADSNQPQHF
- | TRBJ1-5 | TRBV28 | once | TGTGCCAGCAGGGACATCAATCAGCCCCAGCATTTT | CASRDINQPQHF
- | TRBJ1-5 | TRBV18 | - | TGTGCCAGCTCACCAGGGAGGGAGGACCAGCCCCAGCATTTT | CASSPGREDQPQHF
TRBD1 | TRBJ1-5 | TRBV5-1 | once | TGCGCCAGCAGCTTGGATGGGACAGCGCAAAATCAGCCCCAGCATTTT | CASSLDGTAQNQPQHF
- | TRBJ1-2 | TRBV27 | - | TGTGCCAGCAGTTCCAGGGATCAAAATCGGCATGGCTACACCTTC | CASSSRDQNRHGYTF
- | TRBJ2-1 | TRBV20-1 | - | TGCAGTGCTAGTGTAGTCGATGAGCAGTTCTTC | CSASVVDEQFF
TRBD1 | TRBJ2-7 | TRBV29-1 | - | TGCAGCGTTGTGGGGACAGGGTTCGAGCAGTACTTC | CSVVGTGFEQYF
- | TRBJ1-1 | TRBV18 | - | TGTGCCAGCTCACCTTTCGACCCAGGCACTGAAGCTTTCTTT | CASSPFDPGTEAFF
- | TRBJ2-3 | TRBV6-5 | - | TGTGCCAGCAGTTACGGGTCTCCGCTTAGCACAGATACGCAGTATTTT | CASSYGSPLSTDTQYF
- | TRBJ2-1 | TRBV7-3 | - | TGTGCCAGCAGCTTACATCCGGTGAGGTCTTTAGGGAATGAGCAGTTCTTC | CASSLHPVRSLGNEQFF